This entry lists 30 T cell receptor beta chains sequenced from one sample in a study of blood T cells in healthy people across ages. Together with a sample-barcoded 5' primer, a J-beta primer mix was included in a second PCR lasting roughly 6 to 12 cycles. TCRdb re-analysed the 5' RACE reads in MiXCR, keeping a single row per CDR3 protein. The sample yields 850,000 to 1,300,000 distinct CDR3 sequences, under 45% seen once. Material: blood. The receptors stem from an older woman in good health.

The gene calls are TRBV27 and TRBJ2-4; D gene ambiguous. Judging by the DNA end, TRBJ2-7 fits better; the J call may be wrong. This CDR3 is 14 amino acids long. The germline gives CDR1 MNHEY, CDR2 SMNVEV (reference sequence). The CDR3 loop reads CASSLSWTKAEQYF. Here the CDR3 DNA reads TGTGCCAGCAGTTTATCTTGGACCAAGGCCGAGCAGTACTTC.

This clonotype turned up a few times. The V and J genes are TRBV25-1 and TRBJ2-1; D is ambiguous. Trimming took off 7 bases at V and 2 bases at J, with 18 bases between the two ends. This CDR3 region has 16 residues. The germline V gene has CDR1 MGHDK and CDR2 SYGVNS. The DNA for the CDR3 is TGTGCCAGCACCCCACCCGGGCAGCCAGCCTACAATGAGCAGTTCTTC. It translates to CASTPPGQPAYNEQFF.

Details on this clonotype: This may stem from a read error, because a much larger clone lies one nucleotide away. V and J are TRBV4-2 and TRBJ2-5, with 9 bases lining up with TRBD1. There are 15 residues in the CDR3. Germline values: CDR1 LGHNA, CDR2 YNFKEQ. Written as DNA, the CDR3 is TGTGTCAGCAGCCAAGGGACAGGGTCGGCGGAGACCCAGTACTTC. Its translation is CVSSQGTGSAETQYF.

The chain uses TRBV4-2 and TRBJ2-7; 14 nucleotides align to TRBD2. J lost 4 bases, V lost 0 bases, and 11 bases had no gene match. The CDR3 consists of 19 residues. In germline, CDR1 is LGHNA, CDR2 YNFKEQ. This CDR3 is CASSQEDPRTSGGLYEQYF. CDR3 coding DNA: TGTGCCAGCAGCCAAGAAGACCCGAGGACTAGCGGGGGGTTATACGAGCAGTACTTC.

V usage is TRBV7-9 and J usage is TRBJ2-5, with 10 positions matching TRBD2. The J call may be in error: the DNA end matches TRBJ2-7 better. The germline CDR1 and CDR2 sequences are SEHNR and FQNEAQ (reference sequence). The CDR3 runs 15 residues. For the CDR3, the DNA is TGTGCCAGCAGCATGGTCTCTAGCGGGAGACGCGAGCAGTACTTC. Its protein product is CASSMVSSGRREQYF.

This rearrangement joins TRBV12-1 to TRBJ2-5; the table's TRBD2 call for D was not verified on the DNA. TRBV12-1 is a listed pseudogene. The CDR3 covers 17 residues. CDR3 sequence (DNA): TGTGCCAGCAGCTTATACCCGGGACTAGCGGGAGGAGAGACCCAGTACTTC. This encodes CASSLYPGLAGGETQYF.

This chain joins TRBV20-1 and TRBJ2-1; perhaps TRBD1 as D (7 bases). Germline V gene data show CDR1 as DFQATT and CDR2 as SNEGSKA (reference sequence). Trimming left V 6 bases short and J 8 bases short, with 26 bases between. There are 16 residues in the CDR3. The CDR3 DNA is TGCAGTGCAAGGGGGGACAGTGGAACTACAAGGGATGAGCAGTTCTTC. Translation: CSARGDSGTTRDEQFF.

There are many counts of this clonotype. The V and J genes are TRBV5-1 and TRBJ2-1; D ambiguous. The end of the DNA is better explained by TRBJ2-7, so the J call may be wrong. The CDR3 covers 14 residues. The V gene's germline CDR1 is SGHRS and CDR2 YFSETQ. For the CDR3, the DNA is TGCGCCAGCAGCGACGCGGCCTCCTACAATGAGCAGTACTTC. Translating gives CASSDAASYNEQYF.

The chain uses TRBV9 and TRBJ2-5; tentatively, D is TRBD2 (6 bases). With 4 bases removed from V and 11 bases from J, the gap between germline ends came to 27 bases. The CDR3 contains 16 residues. The V gene's germline CDR1 is SGDLS and CDR2 YYNGEE. CDR3 DNA: TGTGCCAGCAGCCCCTTATTTGCGGGGAGTCTCGGGGAACAGTACTTC. Amino acids: CASSPLFAGSLGEQYF. Based on the CDR3 plus reference TRBV9 and TRBJ2-5, the full variable domain is DSGVTQTPKHLITATGQRVTLRCSPRSGDLSVYWYQQSLDQGLQFLIQYYNGEERAKGNILERFSAQQFPDLHSELNLSSLELGDSALYFCASSPLFAGSLGEQYFGPGTRLLVL.

This clonotype was seen more than once but under ten times. This chain connects TRBV28 to TRBJ2-7, with 10 bases fitting TRBD1. This CDR3 region has 17 residues. Looked up from germline, CDR1 is MDHEN and CDR2 is SYDVKM. With V trimmed by 5 bases and J by 3 bases, 13 bases remained unmatched. CDR3 in amino acids: CASSLPPGQGNSYEQYF. DNA for the CDR3: TGTGCCAGCAGTCTGCCTCCGGGACAGGGGAATAGCTACGAGCAGTACTTC. The full variable domain, rest sourced from reference TRBV28 and TRBJ2-7, is DVKVTQSSRYLVKRTGEKVFLECVQDMDHENMFWYRQDPGLGLRLIYFSYDVKMKEKGDIPEGYSVSREKKERFSLILESASTNQTSMYLCASSLPPGQGNSYEQYFGPGTRLTVT.

This rearrangement joins TRBV29-1 to TRBJ2-7; 8 bases agree with TRBD1. Germline loops: CDR1 SQVTM, CDR2 ANQGSEA. Losses at the gene ends were 4 bases for V and 3 bases for J; bases not matched to a gene: 5. The CDR3 is made up of 13 amino acids. The CDR3 sequence is CSVADRGGYEQYF. The CDR3 nucleotides read TGCAGCGTTGCCGACAGGGGAGGCTACGAGCAGTACTTC.

V usage is TRBV5-1 and J usage is TRBJ1-2; TRBD1 matches 9 bases. CDR1 and CDR2 from the germline V gene are SGHRS and YFSETQ. The CDR3 is 16 residues long. V lost 1 base and J lost 3; bases outside the gene matches: 7. This CDR3 reads CASSLTGTGRDYGYTF. CDR3 bases: TGCGCCAGCAGCTTGACCGGGACAGGGAGAGACTATGGCTACACCTTC. The variable domain in full, completed from reference TRBV5-1 and TRBJ1-2, reads KAGVTQTPRYLIKTRGQQVTLSCSPISGHRSVSWYQQTPGQGLQFLFEYFSETQRNKGNFPGRFSGRQFSNSRSEMNVSTLELGDSALYLCASSLTGTGRDYGYTFGSGTRLTVV.

The chain couples TRBV9 to TRBJ2-1; TRBD1 agrees at 8 bases. V lost 0 bases, J lost 10 bases, and 6 bases stayed unmatched. The CDR3 has 14 amino acids. Germline CDR1 reads SGDLS; CDR2 reads YYNGEE. The CDR3 DNA sequence: TGTGCCAGCAGCGTAGACAGGGGGAGCCGCGAGCAGTTCTTC. Translated, it gives CASSVDRGSREQFF. Based on the CDR3 plus reference TRBV9 and TRBJ2-1, the full variable domain is DSGVTQTPKHLITATGQRVTLRCSPRSGDLSVYWYQQSLDQGLQFLIQYYNGEERAKGNILERFSAQQFPDLHSELNLSSLELGDSALYFCASSVDRGSREQFFGPGTRLTVL.

Note on this clonotype: A much larger clone differs by one base, so this may be a read error. This sequence joins TRBV6-6 and TRBJ2-2; D call uncertain. V dropped 6 bases and J dropped 2 bases, with 4 bases sitting between them. CDR1 MNHNY and CDR2 SVGAGI come from the germline V gene (reference sequence). The CDR3 sequence is 12 residues long. Here the CDR3 reads CASRFNTGELFF. For the CDR3, the DNA is TGTGCCAGCAGGTTTAACACCGGGGAGCTGTTTTTT.

This clonotype came up a few times. The chain couples TRBV4-2 to TRBJ2-1; 7 nucleotides agree with TRBD2. The germline gives CDR1 LGHNA, CDR2 YNFKEQ. V was clipped by 4 bases and J by 5 bases; unmatched bases: 5. This CDR3 has 14 amino acids. CDR3: CASSRWEGDNEQFF. DNA of the CDR3: TGTGCCAGCAGCCGGTGGGAGGGCGACAATGAGCAGTTCTTC.

The chain has TRBV5-1 and TRBJ2-5; TRBD2 aligns across 7 bases. With V trimmed by 0 bases and J by 1 base, 3 bases remained unmatched. There are 15 residues in the CDR3. Germline CDR1 and CDR2: SGHRS and YFSETQ. The CDR3 here is CASSLAGLFQETQYF. In nucleotides, the CDR3 is TGCGCCAGCAGCTTGGCGGGACTATTCCAAGAGACCCAGTACTTC. The full variable domain, in which reference TRBV5-1 and TRBJ2-5 provide the parts outside the CDR3, is KAGVTQTPRYLIKTRGQQVTLSCSPISGHRSVSWYQQTPGQGLQFLFEYFSETQRNKGNFPGRFSGRQFSNSRSEMNVSTLELGDSALYLCASSLAGLFQETQYFGPGTRLLVL.

This clonotype was seen a few times. The V and J genes are TRBV7-9 and TRBJ1-2; TRBD1 matches at 7 bases. The CDR3 loop spans 17 amino acids. Per the germline V gene, CDR1 is SEHNR and CDR2 is FQNEAQ (reference sequence). The trim removed 6 bases at V and 3 bases at J, leaving 16 bases unmatched. Written as DNA, the CDR3 is TGTGCCAGCAGGAACGCCAGGGGGGCCGAGATGGACTATGGCTACACCTTC. It is translated as CASRNARGAEMDYGYTF. Using reference TRBV7-9 and TRBJ1-2 for the parts outside the CDR3, the full variable domain is DTGVSQNPRHKITKRGQNVTFRCDPISEHNRLYWYRQTLGQGPEFLTYFQNEAQLEKSRLLSDRFSAERPKGSFSTLEIQRTEQGDSAMYLCASRNARGAEMDYGYTFGSGTRLTVV.

This clonotype was counted only a few times. This sequence joins TRBV28 and TRBJ2-7; D gene ambiguous. CDR3 length equals 13 residues. Trimming removed 4 bases from V and 4 bases from J, with 11 bases in between. CDR1 is MDHEN and CDR2 is SYDVKM in the germline V gene. The CDR3 coding sequence is TGTGCCAGCAGTTCAGGAGACAAATACGAGCAGTACTTC. It specifies CASSSGDKYEQYF.

This clonotype was detected only a few times. The V gene is TRBV29-1, the J gene TRBJ1-2; possibly TRBD1 for D (5 bases). This CDR3 spans 11 amino acids. CDR1 SQVTM and CDR2 ANQGSEA come from the germline V gene. Between the trimmed V and J ends, which lost 3 bases and 4 bases, there was a span of 6 bases. CDR3: CSVDTGYGYTF. DNA of the CDR3: TGCAGCGTTGATACAGGCTATGGCTACACCTTC.

The chain joins TRBV27 to TRBJ1-5, with 7 positions matching TRBD1. Germline V gene sequence: CDR1 MNHEY, CDR2 SMNVEV (reference sequence). After removal of 5 bases from V and 5 bases from J, the junction contained 15 bases not matched to a gene. The CDR3 sequence is 17 residues long. CDR3 nucleotides: TGTGCCAGCAGTCGACTTCAGGGGGAGTCTTACTATCAGCCCCAGCATTTT. Amino acid sequence: CASSRLQGESYYQPQHF.

V usage is TRBV5-8 and J usage is TRBJ2-3; 8 positions match TRBD1. This CDR3 region has 15 residues. Germline values: CDR1 SGHTS, CDR2 YDEGEE. The V segment lost 3 bases and the J segment 4 bases; nucleotides outside the gene matches: 7. The DNA of the CDR3 is TGTGCCAGCAGCTATACAGGGGGAGGAGCAGATACGCAGTATTTT. Its protein product is CASSYTGGGADTQYF.

CDR3 sequence: CSVEGLTSGRNNEQFF. As DNA, the CDR3 is TGCAGCGTTGAAGGATTAACTAGCGGGAGAAACAATGAGCAGTTCTTC. J is TRBJ2-1 and V is TRBV29-1, with 11 bases fitting TRBD2. Germline V CDR1 and CDR2: SQVTM, ANQGSEA. This CDR3 comprises 16 residues. Losses at the gene ends were 1 base for V and 5 bases for J; bases not matched to a gene: 7.

The chain recombines TRBV12-3 or TRBV12-4 with TRBJ2-7; TRBD2 agrees at 8 bases. V lost 5 bases and J lost 7; bases outside the gene matches: 13. The CDR3 loop spans 15 amino acids. CDR3 loop: CASSRTSGLGNEQYF. CDR3 nucleotide sequence: TGTGCCAGCAGTCGAACTAGCGGTTTAGGGAATGAGCAGTACTTC.

This clonotype was seen only once. The chain uses TRBV4-2 and TRBJ2-1; 12 bases match TRBD2. The CDR3 has 14 residues. V shed 0 bases and J 14 bases; nucleotides not matched to a gene: 5. The germline V gene has CDR1 LGHNA and CDR2 YNFKEQ. CDR3 DNA: TGTGCCAGCAGCCAAGATAGGCTAGCGGGAGGGGAGTTCTTC. Translation: CASSQDRLAGGEFF.

The rearrangement joins TRBV14 to TRBJ2-1; D tentatively fits TRBD1 or TRBD2 (5 bases each). The CDR3 consists of 14 residues. The germline CDR1 and CDR2 sequences are SGHDN and FVKESK. The V end lost 5 bases, the J end lost 9 bases, and 17 bases lay between the germline ends. CDR3 sequence (DNA): TGTGCCAGCAGCAAGGGGTACGGGGTCACTGAGCAGTTCTTC. This codes for CASSKGYGVTEQFF.

This clonotype was seen only a few times. The chain uses TRBV29-1 and TRBJ2-1, with TRBD1 identical over 7 bases. Germline-derived CDR1 and CDR2 are SQVTM and ANQGSEA. V dropped 6 bases and J dropped 8; count of bases not matched to a gene: 7. The CDR3 sequence is 12 residues long. The CDR3 here is CSVSTGVDEQFF. CDR3 nucleotide sequence: TGCAGCGTATCTACAGGGGTCGATGAGCAGTTCTTC.

This clonotype was seen a handful of times. The gene calls are TRBV28 and TRBJ2-1; 10 bases line up with TRBD2. The CDR3 is 14 residues long. Germline V gene sequence: CDR1 MDHEN, CDR2 SYDVKM. With V trimmed by 6 bases and J by 3 bases, 2 bases remained unmatched. The CDR3 here is CASRLAGVYNEQFF. DNA of the CDR3: TGTGCCAGCAGGCTAGCGGGAGTCTACAATGAGCAGTTCTTC.

V gene TRBV6-1 combines with J gene TRBJ2-2; D gene ambiguous. The CDR3 runs to 13 residues. The V gene lost 10 bases and the J gene lost 6 bases, with 15 bases spanning the gap. In germline, CDR1 is MNHNS, CDR2 SASEGT. The CDR3 DNA follows: TGTGCCAACTCCATCACCGGAGCCGGGGAGCTGTTTTTT. Translated: CANSITGAGELFF.

This clonotype was seen a few times. This chain uses TRBV29-1 with TRBJ1-2, with D unclear. The V end lost 7 bases, the J end lost 4 bases, and 22 bases lay between the germline ends. This CDR3 comprises 15 residues. The V gene's germline CDR1 is SQVTM and CDR2 ANQGSEA. The CDR3: CSARLADASFYGYTF. As DNA, the CDR3 is TGCAGCGCCAGGCTGGCAGACGCCTCTTTCTATGGCTACACCTTC.

The CDR3, as DNA: TGTGCCAGCAGTTTATCTAGGGGGAACACTGAAGCTTTCTTT. It codes for CASSLSRGNTEAFF. J is TRBJ1-1 and V is TRBV6-6; maybe TRBD1 (5 bases). Trimming left V 4 bases short and J 1 base short, with 10 bases between. Germline V gene lookup returns CDR1 MNHNY and CDR2 SVGAGI (reference sequence). This CDR3 has 14 amino acids.